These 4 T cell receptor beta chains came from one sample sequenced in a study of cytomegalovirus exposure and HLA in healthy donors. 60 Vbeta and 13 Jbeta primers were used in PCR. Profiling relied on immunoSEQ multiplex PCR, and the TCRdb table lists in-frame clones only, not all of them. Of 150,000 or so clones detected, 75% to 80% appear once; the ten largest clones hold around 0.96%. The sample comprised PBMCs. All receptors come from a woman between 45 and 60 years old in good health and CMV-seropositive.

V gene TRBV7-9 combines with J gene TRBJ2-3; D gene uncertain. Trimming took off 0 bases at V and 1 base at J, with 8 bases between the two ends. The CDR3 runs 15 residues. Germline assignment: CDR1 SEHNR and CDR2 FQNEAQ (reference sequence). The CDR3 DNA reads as TGTGCCAGCAGCTTAGCGCTAGGCCGCACAGATACGCAGTATTTT. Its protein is CASSLALGRTDTQYF.

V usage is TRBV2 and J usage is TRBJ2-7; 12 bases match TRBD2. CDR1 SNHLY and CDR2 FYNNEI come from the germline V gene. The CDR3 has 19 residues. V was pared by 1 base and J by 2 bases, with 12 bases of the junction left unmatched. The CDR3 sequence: CASSEVEGGLAGSPYEQYF. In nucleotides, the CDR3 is TGTGCCAGCAGTGAAGTGGAGGGGGGACTAGCGGGTTCCCCCTACGAGCAGTACTTC.

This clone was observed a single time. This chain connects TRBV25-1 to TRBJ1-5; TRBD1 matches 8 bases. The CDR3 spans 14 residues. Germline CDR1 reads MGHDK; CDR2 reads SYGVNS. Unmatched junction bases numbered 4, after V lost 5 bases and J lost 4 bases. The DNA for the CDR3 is TGTGCCAGCAGTCAGACAGGGGAGAATCAGCCCCAGCATTTT. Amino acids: CASSQTGENQPQHF.

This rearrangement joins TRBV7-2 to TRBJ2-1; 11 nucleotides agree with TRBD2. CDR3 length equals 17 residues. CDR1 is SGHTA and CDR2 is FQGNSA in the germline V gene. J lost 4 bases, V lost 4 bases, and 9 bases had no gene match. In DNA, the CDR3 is TGTGCCAGCAGCTCCTTAGCGGGGGGGCCGGGATACAATGAGCAGTTCTTC. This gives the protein CASSSLAGGPGYNEQFF.